The entry below gives a single T cell receptor beta chain sequence along with its context. The sample holds a few counts of this clone. No cognate antigen has been identified for it. Base-call qualities are not available, and no considerably larger clone is one nucleotide away. The time point label corresponds to: about 28 days (+/-7) after the second vaccine dose. Because spike-specific TCR depth and breadth did not differ between the two schedules, AZD1222 recipients who got a second dose at roughly 4 weeks were pooled with those who got a second dose at roughly 12 weeks. Vaccinee samples came from UK trials COV001 and COV002, including a single-blind randomized controlled phase 2/3 trial of AZD1222 (ChAdOx1 nCoV-19) in healthy adults. Trial participant PBMC samples were collected at day 0 and day 28 after the second dose for TCRbeta chain sequencing. As encoded in the germline V gene, CDR1 is SGHTA while CDR2 is FQGNSA. The cysteine opens and the phenylalanine closes a CDR3 of 16 amino acids. The kept DNA is CDR3 alone, 48 bases in frame from the first base. The V end loses 1 base and the J end loses 3 bases, and a stretch of 12 bases separates them.

These data belong to a study of T cell responses to AZD1222 COVID-19 vaccine (dated by TCRdb to about 2021). Regarding the complete study: A total of approximately 240 trial participants underwent TCR sequencing, of whom nearly 210 received two doses of AZD1222 and roughly 25 received two doses of the MenACWY control vaccine. Enrollment into the trials was organized by age into subgroups of 18-55, 56-69 and 70-plus years, and those subgroups contained roughly 150, 30 and 60 TCR-sequenced participants, respectively.

General findings and caveats noted by the study authors: Only 5 to 7 AZD1222 recipients were SARS-CoV-2 seropositive at baseline, limiting conclusions about previously exposed vaccinees. In the small 56-69-year group, the increase in depth fell short of significance, most likely because of low power. Nearly half of unique spike-specific TCRs reportedly recognized epitopes outside regions mutated in the B.1.351 and B.1.1.7 variants. Vaccine-associated CD4 TCRs spanned the whole spike protein, with dominant responses in regions 160-218 and 743-854. Spike-specific TCR breadth and depth rose significantly after two AZD1222 doses compared with day 0 and with MenACWY recipients. No day 14 peak-response samples were available, so repertoires were characterized only after the peak T cell response. Participants were mostly white British, with more females than males. The authors suggested clonal diversity may have been underestimated.

The CDR3 regions of human TCRbeta chains were subjected to immunosequencing. The published analysis was carried out like this. Repertoire TCRs were matched against a reference library of SARS-CoV-2-specific TCRs generated with the MIRA antigen-specificity platform. Breadth was defined as the fraction of unique TCRs that were SARS-CoV-2-associated. Depth was defined as the fraction of total T cells that were SARS-CoV-2-associated. Using the MIRA data, each spike-specific TCR was mapped to the spike region that the TCR reacts to and placed in a CD4 or CD8 class. Log10-transformed breadth and depth values were compared by one-way ANOVA with Sidak's multiple comparisons tests. In its TCRdb copy, this immuneACCESS table keeps in-frame sequences only and misses some clones. Where compared with another copy, unresolved V genes explain less than half of these, and the others have no known cause. V, J and clone size derive from that table, while D and trimming were established from the DNA sequence. The sample table contains roughly 100,000 clones; only one count was recorded for roughly 87% of them. Around 45% of the sample lies in the top ten.

The source is an adult who received the AZD1222 COVID-19 vaccine. This chain is built from TRBV7-2 and TRBJ1-4; 5 matching bases give a weak D call of TRBD1. Sequenced material: peripheral blood, taken 28 days after the second AZD1222 dose. The DNA sequence reads TGTGCCAGCAGCTTAGGGGGCTACCAGCCTAATGAAAAACTGTTTTTT. This is translated as CASSLGGYQPNEKLFF. Here the CDR3 is joined to the reference TRBV7-2 and TRBJ1-4 genes, and the full variable domain is: GAGVSQSPSNKVTEKGKDVELRCDPISGHTALYWYRQSLGQGLEFLIYFQGNSAPDKSGLPSDRFSAERTGGSVSTLTIQRTQQEDSAVYLCASSLGGYQPNEKLFFGSGTQLSVL.